The next 30 T cell receptor beta chains were all read from a single sample in a study of early T cells in non-severe SARS-CoV-2 infection. TCRdb independently ran MiXCR on the 5' RACE reads; one entry per CDR3 protein. Among 50,000 to 65,000 distinct CDR3 sequences listed, over 9% were seen once. The input for sequencing was whole blood, taken at baseline. The receptors come from an adult who was a healthcare worker with PCR-confirmed SARS-CoV-2 infection or an uninfected control (not recorded which).

V gene TRBV10-3 combines with J gene TRBJ2-5; TRBD2 agrees at 10 bases. The CDR3 is 15 amino acids. Germline CDR1 is ENHRY and CDR2 is SYGVKD. The CDR3: CATNSLAGNQETQYF. CDR3 nucleotide sequence: TGTGCGACAAATTCACTAGCGGGGAATCAAGAGACCCAGTACTTC.

The chain combines TRBV12-3 or TRBV12-4 with TRBJ2-2, with TRBD1 matching over 7 bases. This CDR3 has 14 amino acids. V shed 6 bases, J shed 8 bases, and the junction held 9 bases outside the gene matches. CDR3 loop: CASRLQGQVGELFF. The CDR3 DNA follows: TGTGCCAGCAGACTTCAAGGACAGGTTGGGGAGCTGTTTTTT.

This clonotype has a handful of counts. The rearrangement joins TRBV18 to TRBJ2-7; D possibly uses TRBD1 or TRBD2 (7 bases each). Germline CDR1 is KGHSH and CDR2 is LQKENI. V lost 6 bases and J lost 6, with 15 bases in between. This CDR3 contains 13 residues. CDR3 loop: CASSPGGGREQYF. DNA for the CDR3: TGTGCCAGCTCCCCAGGGGGGGGGCGCGAGCAGTACTTC.

The table lists this clonotype with a few counts. V is TRBV12-3 or TRBV12-4 and J is TRBJ2-7; D gene uncertain. V lost 5 bases to trimming and J lost 2 bases, with 13 bases between them. This CDR3 is built from 14 residues. The DNA for the CDR3 is TGTGCCAGCAGTCCAGCTAGGGTACCCTACGAGCAGTACTTC. Its translation: CASSPARVPYEQYF.

This clonotype was detected only a few times. The V call is TRBV20-1, the J call TRBJ2-3, with D perhaps matching TRBD1 or TRBD2 (6 bases each). The V gene lost 5 bases and the J gene lost 4 bases, with 16 bases spanning the gap. The CDR3 sequence is 14 residues long. Germline CDR1 DFQATT, CDR2 SNEGSKA (reference sequence). Here the CDR3 DNA reads TGCAGTGCTCCTCTGTTCGGGGGCTCAGATACGCAGTATTTT. Translating gives CSAPLFGGSDTQYF.

This sequence joins TRBV6-6 and TRBJ1-2; D is unclear. CDR3 size: 12 residues. Trimming took 6 bases from V and 5 from J, leaving 10 bases between them. CDR1 and CDR2 (germline): MNHNY, SVGAGI (reference sequence). The CDR3 sequence: CASSPTLYGYTF. The CDR3 DNA follows: TGTGCCAGCAGCCCCACCCTTTATGGCTACACCTTC.

In DNA, the CDR3 is TGTGCCAGCTCCTACCCGGCAGCTGAAGCTTTCTTT. Amino acid sequence: CASSYPAAEAFF. This sequence joins TRBV18 and TRBJ1-1; D is unclear. V was shortened by 6 bases and J by 6 bases, with 11 bases between the two germline ends. The CDR3 extends over 12 amino acids. The germline V gene encodes CDR1 KGHSH and CDR2 LQKENI.

This chain joins TRBV20-1 and TRBJ2-5; possible D gene TRBD1, 5 bases. Looked up from germline, CDR1 is DFQATT and CDR2 is SNEGSKA (reference sequence). This CDR3 comprises 16 residues. Trimming left V 0 bases short and J 4 bases short, with 18 bases between. CDR3 region: CSARDRQGIFSETQYF. CDR3 nucleotides: TGCAGTGCTAGAGATCGGCAGGGCATCTTTTCAGAGACCCAGTACTTC.

This clonotype has a handful of counts. The rearrangement joins TRBV5-1 to TRBJ1-2; D gene unclear. V dropped 0 bases and J dropped 4 bases, with 13 bases sitting between them. The CDR3 has 15 residues. Looked up from germline, CDR1 is SGHRS and CDR2 is YFSETQ. DNA for the CDR3: TGCGCCAGCAGCTTGGCCGGAGAGGAGGCCTATGGCTACACCTTC. Translation gives CASSLAGEEAYGYTF.

The V call is TRBV21-1, the J call TRBJ2-7; TRBD2 is the table's D call, not checked against the DNA. TRBV21-1 is a listed pseudogene. This CDR3 is 15 amino acids long. The CDR3 here is CASSKDKRGVYEQYF. The DNA of the CDR3 is TGTGCCAGCAGCAAAGACAAGCGGGGGGTGTACGAGCAGTACTTC.

This clonotype was recorded at least ten times. The genes are TRBV20-1 and TRBJ2-3; maybe TRBD2 (8 bases). Germline CDR1 is DFQATT and CDR2 is SNEGSKA (reference sequence). The length of the CDR3 is 17 residues. The V end was cut by 1 base, the J end by 4 bases, with 21 bases between. For the CDR3, the DNA is TGCAGTGCTAGAGTTATCCGACAGGGCGGGGGGCCAGATACGCAGTATTTT. As protein: CSARVIRQGGGPDTQYF.

The V gene is TRBV12-5, the J gene TRBJ2-7; D not certain. Trimming took off 0 bases at V and 3 bases at J, with 18 bases between the two ends. The CDR3 loop spans 17 amino acids. CDR1 is LGHNT, CDR2 FRNRAP, per germline. This CDR3 reads CASGLVPMASNYYEQYF. The CDR3 DNA reads as TGTGCTAGTGGTTTGGTACCAATGGCATCAAACTACTACGAGCAGTACTTC.

The rearrangement joins TRBV2 to TRBJ2-7; TRBD2 is a possible D gene (5 bases). The V and J ends lost 3 bases and 3 bases respectively, with 12 bases between them. The germline V gene has CDR1 SNHLY and CDR2 FYNNEI. This CDR3 has 14 residues. CDR3 DNA sequence: TGTGCCAGCAGTGATCTTCGGGGAAGCTACGAGCAGTACTTC. Its protein product is CASSDLRGSYEQYF.

The V gene is TRBV4-3, the J gene TRBJ1-6, with 8 bases that match TRBD1. The ends lost 1 base at V and 7 bases at J; junction bases unmatched: 12. The CDR3 extends over 18 amino acids. Germline V lookup: CDR1 LGHNA, CDR2 YSLEER. Here the CDR3 DNA reads TGCGCCAGCAGCCAAGTGCCCTGGGGAGGACAGGGAAATTCACCCCTCCACTTT. Amino acids: CASSQVPWGGQGNSPLHF.

The chain links TRBV3-1 to TRBJ2-7, with TRBD2 as a possible D gene (6 bases). The V gene's germline CDR1 is LGHDT and CDR2 YNNKEL (reference sequence). V lost 1 base, J lost 0 bases, and 10 bases lay in between. This CDR3 region has 15 residues. CDR3 amino acids: CASSQAPGSSYEQYF. CDR3 coding DNA: TGTGCCAGCAGCCAAGCACCCGGGAGCTCCTACGAGCAGTACTTC.

Only a few counts were recorded for this clonotype. The rearrangement joins TRBV10-3 to TRBJ2-3; either TRBD1 or TRBD2 may supply D (5 bases each). In germline, CDR1 is ENHRY, CDR2 SYGVKD. There are 14 residues in the CDR3. V lost 6 bases to trimming and J lost 2 bases, with 12 bases between them. CDR3 protein: CAISPGRPTDTQYF. DNA for the CDR3: TGTGCCATCAGCCCGGGACGGCCCACAGATACGCAGTATTTT.

The rearrangement uses TRBV30 and TRBJ2-3, with 7 bases matching TRBD2. The ends lost 5 bases at V and 6 bases at J; junction bases unmatched: 8. CDR1 is GTSNPN and CDR2 is SVGIG in the germline V gene (reference sequence). The CDR3 length is 13 residues. The CDR3 reads CAWVDSAGDTQYF. For the CDR3, the DNA is TGTGCCTGGGTAGACTCAGCGGGGGATACGCAGTATTTT.

The V call is TRBV10-2, the J call TRBJ1-1; weak D call: TRBD1 (6 bases). The germline gives CDR1 WSHSY, CDR2 SAAADI. This CDR3 spans 12 amino acids. V dropped 8 bases and J dropped 2 bases, with 9 bases sitting between them. The chain's CDR3 is CASVGGNTEAFF. CDR3 bases: TGCGCCAGCGTAGGGGGAAACACTGAAGCTTTCTTT.

Remarks on this clonotype: Germline is not matched at one junction end, which may reflect a read error. The V call is TRBV19, the J call TRBJ2-3, with 9 bases aligning to TRBD1. The V gene's germline CDR1 is LNHDA and CDR2 SQIVND (reference sequence). The CDR3 contains 16 residues. This CDR3 reads CASSPLLGTGTATQYF. In DNA form, the CDR3 reads TGTGCCAGTAGCCCTCTCCTTGGGACAGGGACAGCTACGCAGTATTTT. The variable domain in full, with the rest retrieved from reference TRBV19 and TRBJ2-3, is DGGITQSPKYLFRKEGQNVTLSCEQNLNHDAMYWYRQDPGQGLRLIYYSQIVNDFQKGDIAEGYSVSREKKESFPLTVTSAQKNPTAFYLCASSPLLGTGTATQYFGPGTRLTVL.

The V call is TRBV30, the J call TRBJ2-5; the D is unclear. V lost 5 bases and J lost 1, with 5 bases in between. The CDR3 loop spans 11 amino acids. Germline CDR1 is GTSNPN and CDR2 is SVGIG (reference sequence). Here the CDR3 reads CAWGLQETQYF. DNA of the CDR3: TGTGCCTGGGGTCTCCAAGAGACCCAGTACTTC.

This clonotype has more than one count but fewer than ten. The CDR3: CASSQGPFRGELFF. The DNA for the CDR3 is TGTGCCAGCAGCCAAGGGCCCTTTCGAGGGGAGCTGTTTTTT. The rearrangement joins TRBV3-1 to TRBJ2-2; no definite D call. Deletions cut 1 base from V and 8 bases from J, with 11 bases between. The CDR3 contains 14 residues. CDR1 is LGHDT, CDR2 YNNKEL, per germline (reference sequence).

This chain links TRBV5-5 with TRBJ1-2; 7 bases align to TRBD1. CDR3 length equals 14 residues. Germline lookup yields CDR1 SGHKS and CDR2 YYEKEE (reference sequence). Trimming cost V 5 bases and J 3 bases; bases outside gene matches: 7. CDR3 DNA: TGTGCCAGCAGAGAGGGGGCAGCCTACTATGGCTACACCTTC. The encoded protein is CASREGAAYYGYTF. Variable domain in full (rest from reference TRBV5-5 and TRBJ1-2): DAGVTQSPTHLIKTRGQQVTLRCSPISGHKSVSWYQQVLGQGPQFIFQYYEKEERGRGNFPDRFSARQFPNYSSELNVNALLLGDSALYLCASREGAAYYGYTFGSGTRLTVV.

This clonotype occurred a few times. The chain recombines TRBV30 with TRBJ1-2; 7 nucleotides match TRBD1. J lost 5 bases, V lost 5 bases, and 2 bases had no gene match. Germline V gene lookup returns CDR1 GTSNPN and CDR2 SVGIG (reference sequence). This CDR3 is 11 amino acids long. Here the CDR3 reads CAWRQGYGYTF. The DNA of the CDR3 is TGTGCCTGGCGACAGGGATATGGCTACACCTTC.

This clonotype has a handful of counts. The chain uses TRBV6-5 and TRBJ2-2, with 8 bases fitting TRBD1. The germline V gene encodes CDR1 MNHEY and CDR2 SVGAGI. Unmatched junction bases numbered 7, after V lost 2 bases and J lost 2 bases. The CDR3 sequence is 17 residues long. CDR3 bases: TGTGCCAGCAGTTACGCCGGGACAGGAAAAAACACCGGGGAGCTGTTTTTT. Translating gives CASSYAGTGKNTGELFF.

Many counts were recorded for this clonotype. This chain uses TRBV6-1 with TRBJ2-2, with 7 bases fitting TRBD1. The CDR3 contains 15 residues. Looked up from germline, CDR1 is MNHNS and CDR2 is SASEGT. The trim removed 5 bases at V and 3 bases at J, leaving 6 bases unmatched. The CDR3 region has the DNA TGTGCCAGCAGTAAACAGGGGTCGGACACCGGGGAGCTGTTTTTT. Translating it yields CASSKQGSDTGELFF.

This rearrangement joins TRBV27 to TRBJ1-1; D gene ambiguous. The CDR3 consists of 14 residues. V was clipped by 3 bases and J by 4 bases, with 12 bases between them. In germline, CDR1 is MNHEY, CDR2 SMNVEV (reference sequence). CDR3 in amino acids: CASSFRMGVTEAFF. In DNA, the CDR3 is TGTGCCAGCAGTTTCCGAATGGGCGTCACTGAAGCTTTCTTT.

The chain carries TRBV11-2 and TRBJ2-7, with 8 bases fitting TRBD1. The CDR3 runs 14 residues. V was pared by 5 bases and J by 5 bases, with 8 bases of the junction left unmatched. Germline CDR1 and CDR2: SGHAT and FQNNGV. DNA for the CDR3: TGTGCCAGCAGCCACGGACAGGGAAGACACGAGCAGTACTTC. Translation: CASSHGQGRHEQYF.

This clonotype was recorded at least ten times. J is TRBJ2-5 and V is TRBV7-9, with TRBD1 identical over 8 bases. The V and J ends lost 0 bases and 3 bases, in that order; junction bases with no gene match: 0. Germline loops: CDR1 SEHNR, CDR2 FQNEAQ (reference sequence). This CDR3 region has 14 residues. The CDR3 sequence: CASSLATGEETQYF. In DNA, the CDR3 is TGTGCCAGCAGCTTAGCGACAGGGGAAGAGACCCAGTACTTC.

This clonotype was recorded a few times. This chain links TRBV7-2 with TRBJ2-2; TRBD2 aligns across 9 bases. The CDR3 is 15 amino acids. Germline V gives CDR1 SGHTA, CDR2 FQGNSA. With 4 bases clipped from V and 6 bases from J, the junction kept 6 bases outside the gene matches. The chain's CDR3 is CASSSLRGGAGELFF. The DNA for the CDR3 is TGTGCCAGCAGCTCCTTGCGGGGGGGAGCCGGGGAGCTGTTTTTT.

The chain couples TRBV30 to TRBJ1-1; D is unresolved. The germline gives CDR1 GTSNPN, CDR2 SVGIG (reference sequence). Trimming pared 1 base from V and 3 bases from J, leaving 12 bases between. The CDR3 consists of 14 residues. The CDR3 here is CAWSAHRSYTEAFF. The CDR3, as DNA: TGTGCCTGGAGTGCGCACAGAAGCTACACTGAAGCTTTCTTT.